The 15 T cell receptor beta chains reported below all come from one sample, sequenced in a study of vaccination effects on CD4 cells after COVID-19. Sequencing used immunoSEQ multiplex PCR; TCRdb keeps in-frame clones, though not all of them. Seen here are tens of thousands of clones, approximately 81% observed once, and the top ten hold 5.5% to 8.5%. Following 10 days of culture, CD4+ T cells were isolated. The individual was infected with SARS-CoV-2 between March and December 2020, as confirmed by PCR. Two doses of either BNT162b2 or mRNA-1273 were given to each participant. Antigens of these TCRs are unknown. The specimen comprised CD4+ T cells from PBMCs cultured without peptide, sampled after COVID-19 vaccination. Receptors were obtained from a human donor who had a prior SARS-CoV-2 infection.

V is TRBV6-5 and J is TRBJ2-2; the D is unclear. The CDR3 totals 14 residues. Germline CDR1 MNHEY, CDR2 SVGAGI. Between the trimmed V and J ends, which lost 2 bases and 0 bases, there was a span of 4 bases. CDR3 in DNA: TGTGCCAGCAGTTACGAAGCGAACACCGGGGAGCTGTTTTTT. It codes for CASSYEANTGELFF.

The chain joins TRBV5-6 to TRBJ1-1, with 9 bases aligning to TRBD1. Germline V gene sequence: CDR1 SGHDT, CDR2 YYEEEE. After removal of 2 bases from V and 4 bases from J, the junction contained 3 bases not matched to a gene. The CDR3 sequence is 14 residues long. CDR3 region: CASSFWDRATEAFF. CDR3 DNA: TGTGCCAGCAGCTTTTGGGACAGGGCCACTGAAGCTTTCTTT.

This chain joins TRBV27 and TRBJ1-5, with 9 bases that match TRBD1. Germline V lookup: CDR1 MNHEY, CDR2 SMNVEV (reference sequence). This CDR3 is built from 17 residues. The trim removed 6 bases at V and 0 bases at J, leaving 9 bases unmatched. The CDR3 sequence is CASRGTGMRHSNQPQHF. DNA for the CDR3: TGTGCCAGCAGAGGGACAGGGATGCGCCATAGCAATCAGCCCCAGCATTTT.

The V gene is TRBV18, the J gene TRBJ2-4; weak D call: TRBD2 (5 bases). Trimming left V 2 bases short and J 1 base short, with 12 bases between. CDR1 and CDR2 (germline): KGHSH, LQKENI. The CDR3 contains 16 residues. This CDR3 reads CASSPGRRGAKNIQYF. The CDR3 nucleotides are TGTGCCAGCTCACCAGGTCGAAGAGGGGCCAAAAACATTCAGTACTTC.

The chain employs TRBV24-1 and TRBJ1-2, with 8 positions matching TRBD1. This CDR3 comprises 19 residues. The germline gives CDR1 KGHDR, CDR2 SFDVKD. V gave up 6 bases and J gave up 2 bases; unmatched junction bases: 19. The DNA for the CDR3 is TGTGCCACCAGTACCTCCCAGAGGGACAGGAATGCGGGGAACTATGGCTACACCTTC. Translated: CATSTSQRDRNAGNYGYTF.

The CDR3 DNA follows: TGCGCCAGCAGCTTTGGGGGAGGGCTCTACAATGAGCAGTTCTTC. Its translation: CASSFGGGLYNEQFF. V gene TRBV5-1 combines with J gene TRBJ2-1, with 7 bases that match TRBD2. The trim removed 2 bases at V and 3 bases at J, leaving 5 bases unmatched. There are 15 residues in the CDR3. The germline V gene encodes CDR1 SGHRS and CDR2 YFSETQ.

This clone is deemed medium-sized. The CDR3 here is CASSVYSGTRTDTQYF. In DNA, the CDR3 is TGTGCCAGTAGTGTTTATAGCGGGACCCGCACAGATACGCAGTATTTT. The J gene is TRBJ2-3, the V gene TRBV19; TRBD2 aligns across 8 bases. V was clipped by 5 bases and J by 1 base; unmatched bases: 8. CDR1 is LNHDA, CDR2 SQIVND, per germline (reference sequence). CDR3 size: 16 residues.

The chain employs TRBV27 and TRBJ2-3; D gene uncertain. CDR1 and CDR2 from the germline V gene are MNHEY and SMNVEV (reference sequence). V dropped 4 bases and J dropped 4 bases, with 3 bases sitting between them. The CDR3 has 11 residues. The chain's CDR3 is CASSSSDTQYF. In DNA form, the CDR3 reads TGTGCCAGCAGTTCATCAGATACGCAGTATTTT.

The rearrangement uses TRBV11-3 and TRBJ2-1; 8 bases match TRBD1. Germline CDR1 SGHNT, CDR2 YENEEA. This CDR3 has 15 amino acids. V shed 4 bases and J 0 bases; nucleotides not matched to a gene: 2. The CDR3 region has the DNA TGTGCCAGCAGCTCCGGACAGGGCTCCTACAATGAGCAGTTCTTC. It translates to CASSSGQGSYNEQFF.

This sequence joins TRBV6-1 and TRBJ2-5, with 7 bases fitting TRBD1. Germline CDR1 and CDR2: MNHNS and SASEGT. The CDR3 consists of 15 residues. After removal of 5 bases from V and 7 bases from J, the junction contained 13 bases not matched to a gene. The CDR3 nucleotides read TGTGCCAGCAGTTGGGACAGAAACTCCCTCCGGACCCAGTACTTC. This gives the protein CASSWDRNSLRTQYF.

The chain employs TRBV7-6 and TRBJ2-7; 9 bases align to TRBD2. V trimming: 0 bases; J trimming: 6 bases; junction bases outside the gene matches: 6. This CDR3 contains 15 residues. Germline-derived CDR1 and CDR2 are SGHVS and FNYEAQ. The CDR3 bases are TGTGCCAGCAGCTTAGCCGGGACTAGCTCGGGCGAGCAGTACTTC. As protein: CASSLAGTSSGEQYF.

This clone has more than one count but fewer than ten. The chain recombines TRBV5-1 with TRBJ1-1, with D maybe TRBD1 (5 bases). The V gene lost 4 bases and the J gene lost 2 bases, with 15 bases spanning the gap. The CDR3 spans 15 residues. Germline loops: CDR1 SGHRS, CDR2 YFSETQ. The CDR3 DNA follows: TGCGCCAGCAGCCTCATACCGGGACCCAACACTGAAGCTTTCTTT. Protein: CASSLIPGPNTEAFF.

The chain joins TRBV6-4 to TRBJ2-7; TRBD1 might be the D (7 bases). The CDR3 length is 15 residues. Between the trimmed V and J ends, which lost 6 bases and 4 bases, there was a span of 19 bases. The germline gives CDR1 MRHNA, CDR2 SNTAGT. CDR3 in amino acids: CASSRQGGGGYEQYF. CDR3 nucleotide sequence: TGTGCCAGCAGCAGACAGGGAGGAGGAGGTTACGAGCAGTACTTC.

A few counts support this clone. The CDR3 is CASSFGNYGYTF. The CDR3 nucleotides are TGTGCCAGCAGCTTTGGTAACTATGGCTACACCTTC. V gene TRBV7-9 combines with J gene TRBJ1-2; D remains unclear. CDR3 length: 12 amino acids. V gave up 3 bases and J gave up 1 base, with 3 bases separating them. In germline, CDR1 is SEHNR, CDR2 FQNEAQ (reference sequence).

This CDR3 is CAISETAGRNSYEQYF. The CDR3 DNA follows: TGTGCCATCAGTGAGACGGCAGGACGGAACTCCTACGAGCAGTACTTC. The J gene is TRBJ2-7, the V gene TRBV10-3; D uncertain. The CDR3 totals 16 residues. V lost 2 bases, J lost 0 bases, and 14 bases lay in between. The germline V gene encodes CDR1 ENHRY and CDR2 SYGVKD.